Following are 32 T cell receptor beta chains from one sample sequenced in a study of identical twins. Each CDR3 protein gets one entry after TCRdb re-called the 5' RACE reads with MiXCR. This sample has 210,000 or so distinct CDR3 sequences, with 15% to 20% found just once. The same sample was also studied in work on T cells expressing NK-cell markers.

The sample taken for sequencing was CD8+ T cells sorted from blood. These TCRs come from a woman aged 18-29 years in good health.

The table lists this clonotype with a few counts. The genes are TRBV5-1 and TRBJ2-7; 9 bases are shared with TRBD1. The CDR3 spans 15 residues. V trimming: 3 bases; J trimming: 7 bases; junction bases outside the gene matches: 11. Germline-derived CDR1 and CDR2 are SGHRS and YFSETQ. The CDR3 nucleotides are TGCGCCAGCAGCTCCCCCGGGACAGGGAGGAAAGAGCAGTACTTC. Its translation is CASSSPGTGRKEQYF. The full variable domain, its missing parts supplied by reference TRBV5-1 and TRBJ2-7, is KAGVTQTPRYLIKTRGQQVTLSCSPISGHRSVSWYQQTPGQGLQFLFEYFSETQRNKGNFPGRFSGRQFSNSRSEMNVSTLELGDSALYLCASSSPGTGRKEQYFGPGTRLTVT.

The chain carries TRBV20-1 and TRBJ2-1; D tentatively fits TRBD1 or TRBD2 (5 bases each). Trimming left V 3 bases short and J 8 bases short, with 20 bases between. This CDR3 contains 15 residues. In germline, CDR1 is DFQATT, CDR2 SNEGSKA (reference sequence). This chain's CDR3 is CSASSEGRFRDEQFF. The DNA of the CDR3 is TGCAGTGCTAGCTCAGAGGGGCGATTCAGGGATGAGCAGTTCTTC.

This clonotype was counted a few times. The chain recombines TRBV20-1 with TRBJ2-7; D call uncertain. Trimming removed 0 bases from V and 4 bases from J, with 13 bases in between. CDR1 is DFQATT, CDR2 SNEGSKA, per germline (reference sequence). This CDR3 is built from 14 residues. The CDR3 here is CSARDSAVGYEQYF. CDR3 sequence (DNA): TGCAGTGCTAGAGATTCGGCGGTGGGATACGAGCAGTACTTC.

The chain has TRBV14 and TRBJ2-1, with TRBD2 matching over 12 bases. The CDR3 is 15 amino acids. Germline V gene sequence: CDR1 SGHDN, CDR2 FVKESK. V lost 3 bases and J lost 10; bases outside the gene matches: 7. The CDR3 here is CASSQRTSGIVEQFF. The CDR3, as DNA: TGTGCCAGCAGCCAGAGGACTAGCGGGATAGTCGAGCAGTTCTTC.

V is TRBV5-1 and J is TRBJ2-5; 8 bases line up with TRBD2. Germline V gene data show CDR1 as SGHRS and CDR2 as YFSETQ. The CDR3 covers 15 residues. The trim removed 4 bases at V and 5 bases at J, leaving 10 bases unmatched. CDR3 residues: CASSPELAAAETQYF. In DNA form, the CDR3 reads TGCGCCAGCAGCCCGGAACTAGCGGCCGCGGAGACCCAGTACTTC.

The sample holds a few counts of this clonotype. The V gene is TRBV9, the J gene TRBJ2-1; D unclear. V was clipped by 7 bases and J by 12 bases, with 14 bases between them. The CDR3 is made up of 11 amino acids. Germline lookup yields CDR1 SGDLS and CDR2 YYNGEE. DNA of the CDR3: TGTGCCAGCGGCCCATTAGGCGGGCAGTTCTTC. Translating it yields CASGPLGGQFF.

There are a few counts of this clonotype. V gene TRBV7-2 combines with J gene TRBJ2-5; D is unresolved. This CDR3 has 17 residues. From germline, CDR1 is SGHTA and CDR2 FQGNSA. Trimming took off 3 bases at V and 3 bases at J, with 20 bases between the two ends. The CDR3, as DNA: TGTGCCAGCAGCTTTCTAGGCACGGCGTTAAGAGAAGAGACCCAGTACTTC. It encodes CASSFLGTALREETQYF.

In its sample, this clonotype was seen many times. V and J are TRBV5-1 and TRBJ2-1; D is unresolved. The CDR3 totals 14 residues. The germline CDR1 and CDR2 sequences are SGHRS and YFSETQ. V was pared by 0 bases and J by 7 bases, with 11 bases between. Here the CDR3 reads CASSLGWGSNEQFF. The CDR3 nucleotides are TGCGCCAGCAGCTTGGGATGGGGATCTAATGAGCAGTTCTTC.

This clonotype showed up just a few times. The chain recombines TRBV28 with TRBJ2-1; 7 bases line up with TRBD2. Germline V lookup: CDR1 MDHEN, CDR2 SYDVKM. V lost 1 base to trimming and J lost 4 bases; unmatched junction nucleotides: 4. This CDR3 comprises 15 residues. CDR3 sequence: CASSLYGEGYNEQFF. The CDR3 DNA reads as TGTGCCAGCAGTTTATACGGGGAGGGATACAATGAGCAGTTCTTC.

In DNA, the CDR3 is TGTGCCAGCAGTTACTCAGAGTACCAAGAGACCCAGTACTTC. Amino acid sequence: CASSYSEYQETQYF. V gene TRBV6-5 combines with J gene TRBJ2-5, with D hard to call. CDR1 and CDR2 from the germline V gene are MNHEY and SVGAGI. The V and J ends lost 0 bases and 0 bases respectively, with 5 bases between them. CDR3 length: 14 residues.

There are a few counts of this clonotype. DNA of the CDR3: TGCAGCGCGGCGAACAGGGGAACCGGGGAGCTGTTTTTT. Encoded protein: CSAANRGTGELFF. The chain joins TRBV29-1 to TRBJ2-2; the match to TRBD1 covers 7 bases. CDR3 size: 13 residues. Germline loops: CDR1 SQVTM, CDR2 ANQGSEA. Losses at the gene ends were 7 bases for V and 5 bases for J; bases not matched to a gene: 7.

This clonotype appeared a few times. The rearrangement uses TRBV5-6 and TRBJ1-1; 8 bases fit TRBD1. Germline CDR1 and CDR2: SGHDT and YYEEEE. The J segment lost 0 bases and the V segment lost 2 bases, leaving 3 bases of the junction unmatched. This CDR3 contains 15 residues. DNA for the CDR3: TGTGCCAGCAGCTTTCGACAGGGGATGAACACTGAAGCTTTCTTT. Translated: CASSFRQGMNTEAFF. The variable domain in full, with the rest retrieved from reference TRBV5-6 and TRBJ1-1, is DAGVTQSPTHLIKTRGQQVTLRCSPKSGHDTVSWYQQALGQGPQFIFQYYEEEERQRGNFPDRFSGHQFPNYSSELNVNALLLGDSALYLCASSFRQGMNTEAFFGQGTRLTVV.

The chain carries TRBV12-3 or TRBV12-4 and TRBJ2-4; D possibly corresponds to TRBD1 (5 bases). Trimming stripped 4 bases from V and 8 bases from J, with 9 bases between. This CDR3 is 12 amino acids long. The CDR3 loop reads CASSWGFDIQYF. DNA for the CDR3: TGTGCCAGCAGTTGGGGCTTTGACATTCAGTACTTC.

The chain joins TRBV4-2 to TRBJ2-7; 8 bases match TRBD1. Per the germline V gene, CDR1 is LGHNA and CDR2 is YNFKEQ. The CDR3 is 16 residues long. V shed 3 bases, J shed 0 bases, and the junction held 7 bases outside the gene matches. The CDR3 sequence is CASSHRQGPSSYEQYF. CDR3 DNA: TGTGCCAGCAGCCACCGACAGGGGCCAAGCTCCTACGAGCAGTACTTC.

The V call is TRBV16, the J call TRBJ2-7; 7 bases are shared with TRBD2. V dropped 8 bases and J dropped 3; count of bases not matched to a gene: 7. The germline V gene encodes CDR1 KGHSY and CDR2 FQNENV. The CDR3 has 13 residues. The CDR3 bases are TGTGCCAGCGTGGCGGGAGCGGTCTACGAGCAGTACTTC. Translation: CASVAGAVYEQYF.

This clonotype was detected only a few times. This chain joins TRBV7-6 and TRBJ2-1; either TRBD1 or TRBD2 may supply D (5 bases each). CDR1 and CDR2 from the germline V gene are SGHVS and FNYEAQ. Trimming left V 1 base short and J 4 bases short, with 8 bases between. CDR3 length: 14 amino acids. This CDR3 is CASSLDEGYNEQFF. The CDR3 nucleotides read TGTGCCAGCAGCTTAGACGAGGGGTACAATGAGCAGTTCTTC.

This clonotype has ten or more counts. The rearrangement uses TRBV5-1 and TRBJ2-7, with D unclear. CDR1 is SGHRS and CDR2 is YFSETQ in the germline V gene. The CDR3 length is 13 residues. The V end was cut by 2 bases, the J end by 3 bases, with 9 bases between. The CDR3 region has the DNA TGCGCCAGCAGCTTCTCGGTAAGCTACGAGCAGTACTTC. This encodes CASSFSVSYEQYF.

This clonotype was observed many times. The genes are TRBV6-6 and TRBJ2-7; D uncertain. Trimming took 2 bases from V and 6 from J, leaving 2 bases between them. The germline V gene encodes CDR1 MNHNY and CDR2 SVGAGI (reference sequence). The CDR3 loop spans 10 amino acids. The CDR3 loop reads CASSYGEQYF. The CDR3 nucleotides are TGTGCCAGCAGTTACGGCGAGCAGTACTTC.

This clonotype was found a few times. The chain joins TRBV27 to TRBJ2-7; TRBD2 matches 9 bases. Trimming cost V 5 bases and J 2 bases; bases outside gene matches: 7. CDR3 length equals 15 residues. From germline, CDR1 is MNHEY and CDR2 SMNVEV (reference sequence). The CDR3 here is CASSISTSGAYEQYF. Here the CDR3 DNA reads TGTGCCAGCAGTATTTCGACTAGCGGAGCCTACGAGCAGTACTTC.

This clonotype came up a few times. V gene TRBV19 combines with J gene TRBJ1-1, with TRBD1 matching over 7 bases. V shed 8 bases, J shed 1 base, and the junction held 16 bases outside the gene matches. The CDR3 contains 17 residues. The germline V gene encodes CDR1 LNHDA and CDR2 SQIVND (reference sequence). Here the CDR3 reads CASSRDSASGGNTEAFF. The CDR3 region has the DNA TGTGCCAGTTCTCGGGACAGCGCTTCAGGAGGGAACACTGAAGCTTTCTTT.

This clonotype was detected only a few times. V is TRBV7-2 and J is TRBJ2-3; D unresolved. Trimming cost V 0 bases and J 2 bases, with 15 bases left between them. CDR1 is SGHTA and CDR2 is FQGNSA in the germline V gene. CDR3 length equals 17 residues. The CDR3 DNA reads TGTGCCAGCAGCTTAGCGGCAGGTCAAGGGTTCACAGATACGCAGTATTTT. It translates to CASSLAAGQGFTDTQYF.

This clonotype was detected only once. The J gene is TRBJ1-1, the V gene TRBV10-3; no definite D call. CDR3 length: 15 residues. Trimming shortened V by 0 bases and J by 7 bases, and 15 bases separated the two germline ends. The germline gives CDR1 ENHRY, CDR2 SYGVKD. CDR3 DNA sequence: TGTGCCATCAGTGAGTCGACTGAACAGTCTAGTGAAGCTTTCTTT. Amino acid sequence: CAISESTEQSSEAFF.

The chain uses TRBV4-1 and TRBJ2-7, with D uncertain. The germline gives CDR1 MGHRA, CDR2 YSYEKL. This CDR3 contains 13 residues. V lost 1 base and J lost 8, with 12 bases in between. The CDR3 loop is CASSQGRKEKQYF. The DNA of the CDR3 is TGCGCCAGCAGCCAAGGCAGAAAAGAAAAGCAGTACTTC.

This clonotype occurred a few times. The chain links TRBV13 to TRBJ2-5; weak D call: TRBD2 (6 bases). This CDR3 comprises 12 residues. CDR1 is PRHDT and CDR2 is FYEKMQ in the germline V gene (reference sequence). V dropped 0 bases and J dropped 9 bases, with 8 bases sitting between them. The CDR3 loop is CASSLGLASQYF. The CDR3 coding sequence is TGTGCCAGCAGCTTAGGACTAGCCTCCCAGTACTTC.

CDR3 nucleotide sequence: TGTGCCAGCAGCTCACGGACGGCGGAGTCCTACAATGAGCAGTTCTTC. Protein sequence: CASSSRTAESYNEQFF. The chain links TRBV7-3 to TRBJ2-1; D is undetermined. Germline CDR1 SGHTA, CDR2 FQGTGA. Between the trimmed V and J ends, which lost 4 bases and 1 base, there was a span of 14 bases. This CDR3 has 16 residues.

This clonotype was observed a handful of times. The chain has TRBV7-6 and TRBJ2-1; maybe TRBD2 (6 bases). This CDR3 spans 17 amino acids. Trimming removed 3 bases from V and 0 bases from J, with 15 bases in between. Germline assignment: CDR1 SGHVS and CDR2 FNYEAQ. The CDR3 sequence: CASSFIPSADSYNEQFF. CDR3 DNA sequence: TGTGCCAGCAGCTTTATTCCTAGCGCAGACTCCTACAATGAGCAGTTCTTC. Variable domain in full (rest from reference TRBV7-6 and TRBJ2-1): GAGVSQSPRYKVTKRGQDVALRCDPISGHVSLYWYRQALGQGPEFLTYFNYEAQQDKSGLPNDRFSAERPEGSISTLTIQRTEQRDSAMYRCASSFIPSADSYNEQFFGPGTRLTVL.

This clonotype was detected many times. The chain employs TRBV5-1 and TRBJ2-7, with 7 bases matching TRBD2. Looked up from germline, CDR1 is SGHRS and CDR2 is YFSETQ. The junction had 4 bases not matched to a gene; V was cut back by 4 bases and J by 3 bases. The CDR3 loop spans 13 amino acids. The CDR3 nucleotides read TGCGCCAGCAGCGGGACTACCCTCTACGAGCAGTACTTC. Its protein product is CASSGTTLYEQYF.

This clonotype was seen a handful of times. V usage is TRBV15 and J usage is TRBJ2-1; 8 bases match TRBD2. Per germline, CDR1 LNHNV and CDR2 YYDKDF (reference sequence). This CDR3 has 15 amino acids. With 4 bases clipped from V and 7 bases from J, the junction kept 9 bases outside the gene matches. CDR3 DNA: TGTGCCACCAGCACCCACGGTAGCGGGGCTAATGAGCAGTTCTTC. Its translation: CATSTHGSGANEQFF.

This clonotype was recorded a few times. This chain links TRBV5-6 with TRBJ2-1; the D call may be TRBD1 or TRBD2 (5 bases each). Germline assignment: CDR1 SGHDT and CDR2 YYEEEE. V was pared by 0 bases and J by 5 bases, with 9 bases between. The CDR3 length is 14 residues. The CDR3 sequence: CASSLGWGNNEQFF. The CDR3 DNA follows: TGTGCCAGCAGCTTGGGGTGGGGGAACAATGAGCAGTTCTTC. Filled out from reference TRBV5-6 and TRBJ2-1, the complete variable domain reads DAGVTQSPTHLIKTRGQQVTLRCSPKSGHDTVSWYQQALGQGPQFIFQYYEEEERQRGNFPDRFSGHQFPNYSSELNVNALLLGDSALYLCASSLGWGNNEQFFGPGTRLTVL.

This clonotype was seen a handful of times. The chain combines TRBV3-1 with TRBJ2-5; TRBD2 agrees at 9 bases. The CDR3 extends over 19 amino acids. CDR1 LGHDT and CDR2 YNNKEL come from the germline V gene (reference sequence). V dropped 1 base and J dropped 4; count of bases not matched to a gene: 16. The CDR3: CASSQGVVAAGGPRETQYF. CDR3 nucleotides: TGTGCCAGCAGCCAAGGTGTTGTTGCGGCGGGAGGGCCACGAGAGACCCAGTACTTC.

This rearrangement joins TRBV7-8 to TRBJ2-4; no firm D call. V was clipped by 2 bases and J by 5 bases, with 7 bases between them. Germline CDR1 and CDR2: SGHVS and FQNEAQ. The CDR3 extends over 13 amino acids. Here the CDR3 DNA reads TGTGCCAGCAGCTTATTGGGTGAAAACATTCAGTACTTC. Protein: CASSLLGENIQYF.

This clonotype was seen only a few times. The V call is TRBV4-1, the J call TRBJ1-1, with a tentative D call TRBD1 (6 bases). CDR1 and CDR2 (germline): MGHRA, YSYEKL. Trimming stripped 2 bases from V and 1 base from J, with 8 bases between. The CDR3 covers 14 residues. The CDR3 protein is CASSQSQGNTEAFF. CDR3 DNA: TGCGCCAGCAGCCAATCACAGGGGAACACTGAAGCTTTCTTT.